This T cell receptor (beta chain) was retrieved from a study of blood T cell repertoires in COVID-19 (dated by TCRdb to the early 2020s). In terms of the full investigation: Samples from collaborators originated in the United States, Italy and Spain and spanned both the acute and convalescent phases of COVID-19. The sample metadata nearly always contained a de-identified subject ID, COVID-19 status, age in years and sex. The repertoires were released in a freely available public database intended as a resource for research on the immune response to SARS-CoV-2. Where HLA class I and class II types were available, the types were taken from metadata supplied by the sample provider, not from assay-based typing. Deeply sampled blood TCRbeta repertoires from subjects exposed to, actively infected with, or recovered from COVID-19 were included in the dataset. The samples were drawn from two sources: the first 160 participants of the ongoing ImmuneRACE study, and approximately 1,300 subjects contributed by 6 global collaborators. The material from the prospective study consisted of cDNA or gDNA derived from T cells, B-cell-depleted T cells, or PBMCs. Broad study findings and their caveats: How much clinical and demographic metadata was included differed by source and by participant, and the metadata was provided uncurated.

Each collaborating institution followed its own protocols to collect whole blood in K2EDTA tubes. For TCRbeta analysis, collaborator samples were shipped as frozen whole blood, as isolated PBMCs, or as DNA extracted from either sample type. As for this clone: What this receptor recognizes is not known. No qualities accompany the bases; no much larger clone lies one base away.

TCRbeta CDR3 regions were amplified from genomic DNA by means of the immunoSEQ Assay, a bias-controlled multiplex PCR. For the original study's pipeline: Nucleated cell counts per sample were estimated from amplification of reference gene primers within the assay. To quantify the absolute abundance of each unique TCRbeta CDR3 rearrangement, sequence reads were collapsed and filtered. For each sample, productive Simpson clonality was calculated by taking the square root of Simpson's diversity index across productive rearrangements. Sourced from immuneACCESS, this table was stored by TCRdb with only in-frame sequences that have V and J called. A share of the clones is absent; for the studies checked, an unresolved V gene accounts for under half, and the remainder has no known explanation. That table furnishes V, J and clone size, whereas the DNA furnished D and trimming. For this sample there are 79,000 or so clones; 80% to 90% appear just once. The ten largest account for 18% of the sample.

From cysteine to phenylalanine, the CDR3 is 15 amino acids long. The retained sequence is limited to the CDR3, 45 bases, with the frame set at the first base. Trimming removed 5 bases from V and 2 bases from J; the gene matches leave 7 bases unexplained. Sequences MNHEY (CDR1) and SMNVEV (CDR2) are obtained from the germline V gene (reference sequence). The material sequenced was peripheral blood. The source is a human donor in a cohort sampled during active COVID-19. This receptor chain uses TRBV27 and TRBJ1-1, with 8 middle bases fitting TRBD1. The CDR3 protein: CASSPRTGYNTEAFF. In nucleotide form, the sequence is TGTGCCAGCAGTCCCCGGACAGGGTATAACACTGAAGCTTTCTTT.